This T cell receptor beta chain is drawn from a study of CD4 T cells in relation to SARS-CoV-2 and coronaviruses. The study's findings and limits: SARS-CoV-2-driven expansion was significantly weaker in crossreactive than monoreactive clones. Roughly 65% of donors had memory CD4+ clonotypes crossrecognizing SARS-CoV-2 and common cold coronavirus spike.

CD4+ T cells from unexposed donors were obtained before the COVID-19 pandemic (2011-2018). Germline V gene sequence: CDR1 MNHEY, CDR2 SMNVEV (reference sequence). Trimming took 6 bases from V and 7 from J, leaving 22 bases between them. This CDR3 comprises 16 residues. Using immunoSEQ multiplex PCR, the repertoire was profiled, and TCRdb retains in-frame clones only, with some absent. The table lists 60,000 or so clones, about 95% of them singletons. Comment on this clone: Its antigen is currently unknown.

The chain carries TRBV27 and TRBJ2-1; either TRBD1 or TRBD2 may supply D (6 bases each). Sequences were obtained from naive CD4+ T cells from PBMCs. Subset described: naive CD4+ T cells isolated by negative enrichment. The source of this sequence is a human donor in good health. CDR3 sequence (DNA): TGTGCCAGCAGGCAGGAGGGCCAGGGGATTCGGAATGAGCAGTTCTTC. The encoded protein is CASRQEGQGIRNEQFF.